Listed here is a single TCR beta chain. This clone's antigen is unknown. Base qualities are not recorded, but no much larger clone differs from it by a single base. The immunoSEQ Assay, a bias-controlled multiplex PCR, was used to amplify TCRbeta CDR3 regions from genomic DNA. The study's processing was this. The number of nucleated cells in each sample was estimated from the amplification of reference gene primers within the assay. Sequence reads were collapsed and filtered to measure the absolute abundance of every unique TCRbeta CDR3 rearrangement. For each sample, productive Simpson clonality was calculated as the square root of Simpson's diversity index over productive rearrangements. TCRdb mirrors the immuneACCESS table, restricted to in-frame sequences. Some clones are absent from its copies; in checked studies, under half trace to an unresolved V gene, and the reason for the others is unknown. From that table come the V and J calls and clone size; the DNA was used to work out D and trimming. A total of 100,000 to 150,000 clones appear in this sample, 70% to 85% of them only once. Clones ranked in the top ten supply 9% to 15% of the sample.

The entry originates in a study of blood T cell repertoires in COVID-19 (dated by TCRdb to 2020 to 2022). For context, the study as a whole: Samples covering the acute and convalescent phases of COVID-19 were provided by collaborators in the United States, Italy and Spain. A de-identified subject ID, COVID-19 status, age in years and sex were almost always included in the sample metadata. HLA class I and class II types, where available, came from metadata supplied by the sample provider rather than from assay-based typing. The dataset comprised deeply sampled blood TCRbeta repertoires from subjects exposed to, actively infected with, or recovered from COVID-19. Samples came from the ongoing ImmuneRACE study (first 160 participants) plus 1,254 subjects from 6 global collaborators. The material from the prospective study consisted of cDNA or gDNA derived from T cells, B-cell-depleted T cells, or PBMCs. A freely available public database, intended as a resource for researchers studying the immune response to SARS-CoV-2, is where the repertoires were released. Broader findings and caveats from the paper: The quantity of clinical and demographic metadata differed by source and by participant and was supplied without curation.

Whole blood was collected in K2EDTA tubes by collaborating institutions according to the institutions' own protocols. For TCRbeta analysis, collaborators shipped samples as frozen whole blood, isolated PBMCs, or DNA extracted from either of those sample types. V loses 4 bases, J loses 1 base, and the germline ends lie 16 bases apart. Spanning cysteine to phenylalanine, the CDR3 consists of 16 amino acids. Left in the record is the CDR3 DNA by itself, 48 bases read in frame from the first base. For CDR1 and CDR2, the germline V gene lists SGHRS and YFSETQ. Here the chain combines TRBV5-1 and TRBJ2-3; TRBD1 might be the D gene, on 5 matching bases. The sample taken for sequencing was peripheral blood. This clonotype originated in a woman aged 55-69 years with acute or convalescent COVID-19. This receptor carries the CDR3 CASSPPGHDRTDTQYF. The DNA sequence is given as TGCGCCAGCAGCCCCCCCGGACACGACCGCACAGATACGCAGTATTTT.